Listed below are T cell receptor beta chains from one sample, sequenced in a study of blood T cell repertoires in COVID-19. Method: immunoSEQ multiplex PCR; TCRdb's copy keeps in-frame clones and lacks some. The repertoire holds 210,000 or so clones, with approximately 81% as singletons. Sequencing was carried out using peripheral blood. The source is a woman older than 75 with active or convalescent COVID-19. The CDR3 runs from the conserved cysteine through the conserved F or W. A D gene is named only where the DNA matches it firmly. A row's size may be missing; if present it is once, few, many or a size class.

v_gene	d_gene	abundance	j_gene	CDR3aa	CDR3nt
TRBV19	TRBD1	.	TRBJ1-6	CASSFGQGGSPLHF	TGTGCCAGTAGTTTTGGACAGGGAGGGTCGCCCCTCCACTTT
TRBV7-9	TRBD1	.	TRBJ2-3	CASSYRTGRRADTQYF	TGTGCCAGCAGCTACCGGACAGGGCGGCGTGCAGATACGCAGTATTTT
TRBV19	TRBD2	.	TRBJ2-2	CASSIAWGGTGELFF	TGTGCCAGTAGTATAGCGTGGGGGGGGACCGGGGAGCTGTTTTTT
TRBV19	TRBD1	.	TRBJ1-2	CASSNLGRRGTNYGYTF	TGTGCCAGTAGCAATCTCGGACGCAGGGGGACTAACTATGGCTACACCTTC
TRBV7-2	TRBD1	few	TRBJ2-7	CASSLNPGQGYEQYF	TGTGCCAGCAGCTTAAATCCGGGACAGGGCTACGAGCAGTACTTC
TRBV6-5	.	.	TRBJ1-6	CASSYEHNSPLHF	TGTGCCAGCAGTTATGAGCATAATTCACCCCTCCACTTT
TRBV7-3	.	.	TRBJ1-1	CASSSQENTEAFF	TGTGCCAGCAGCTCTCAGGAGAACACTGAAGCTTTCTTT
TRBV28	TRBD1	.	TRBJ1-6	CASSLMVGGSPLHF	TGTGCCAGCAGTTTAATGGTAGGGGGCTCACCCCTCCACTTT
TRBV12-3/TRBV12-4	.	.	TRBJ2-2	CASTPPTGELFF	TGTGCCAGCACCCCCCCGACCGGGGAGCTGTTTTTT
TRBV6-1	.	.	TRBJ1-2	CASSEGGKGYTF	TGTGCCAGCAGTGAAGGCGGGAAAGGCTACACCTTC
TRBV4-2	TRBD1	.	TRBJ1-4	CASSPRTGEDEKLFF	TGTGCCAGCAGCCCGAGGACAGGGGAAGATGAAAAACTGTTTTTT
TRBV5-1	.	.	TRBJ1-1	CASRQGENTEAFF	TGCGCCAGCAGGCAAGGGGAGAACACTGAAGCTTTCTTT
TRBV24-1	.	.	TRBJ2-2	CATSDFQNTGELFF	TGTGCCACCAGTGATTTTCAGAACACCGGGGAGCTGTTTTTT
TRBV7-3	.	.	TRBJ2-3	CASSLVGTDTQYF	TGTGCCAGCAGCCTAGTGGGCACAGATACGCAGTATTTT
TRBV5-1	TRBD1	.	TRBJ2-1	CASSSTGTGIREQFF	TGCGCCAGCAGCTCCACCGGGACAGGGATTCGTGAGCAGTTCTTC
TRBV7-9	.	once	TRBJ1-2	CASSLVQGYGYTF	TGTGCCAGCAGCTTAGTACAGGGCTATGGCTACACCTTC
TRBV7-9	TRBD2	.	TRBJ2-1	CASSFRTSRSSYNEQFF	TGTGCCAGCAGCTTTCGGACTAGCCGGAGCTCCTACAATGAGCAGTTCTTC
TRBV7-8	TRBD2	.	TRBJ2-5	CASTPGLAGGGETQYF	TGTGCCAGCACCCCCGGACTAGCGGGGGGGGGAGAGACCCAGTACTTC
TRBV3-1/TRBV3-2	TRBD2	.	TRBJ2-2	CASSRRPGTSLSTGELFF	TGTGCCAGCAGCCGACGCCCTGGGACTAGCCTGTCCACCGGGGAGCTGTTTTTT
TRBV9	TRBD2	.	TRBJ2-5	CASSVDRGRGETQYF	TGTGCCAGCAGCGTAGATCGCGGGAGGGGGGAGACCCAGTACTTC
TRBV7-9	TRBD1	.	TRBJ2-6	CASRRQGITGANVLTF	TGTGCCAGCAGGCGACAGGGGATCACAGGGGCCAACGTCCTGACTTTC
TRBV5-1	.	.	TRBJ1-5	CASSYDNNQPQHF	TGCGCCAGCAGCTACGACAACAATCAGCCCCAGCATTTT
TRBV3-1/TRBV3-2	TRBD2	.	TRBJ2-3	CASSLRTTSGSTDTQYF	TGTGCCAGCAGCCTAAGGACGACTAGCGGGAGCACAGATACGCAGTATTTT
TRBV6-6	.	.	TRBJ1-5	CASSYSDSKWVQPQHF	TGTGCCAGCAGTTACTCGGACTCTAAATGGGTTCAGCCCCAGCATTTT
TRBV19	TRBD1	.	TRBJ2-3	CASSDRGSVTDTQYF	TGTGCCAGTAGTGACAGGGGATCCGTAACAGATACGCAGTATTTT
TRBV14	.	.	TRBJ2-5	CASSQNLAAQSGETQYF	TGTGCCAGCAGCCAAAACTTGGCGGCGCAAAGCGGAGAGACCCAGTACTTC
TRBV19	.	.	TRBJ2-7	CASSMHGGPSGDEQYF	TGTGCCAGTAGTATGCATGGAGGACCTTCAGGGGACGAGCAGTACTTC
TRBV7-2	TRBD2	.	TRBJ2-1	CASRLGLAGVNEQFF	TGTGCCTCTCGGCTGGGACTAGCGGGAGTCAATGAGCAGTTCTTC
TRBV6-4	TRBD1	.	TRBJ1-2	CASRGTGDYGYTF	TGTGCCAGCAGGGGTACAGGGGACTATGGCTACACCTTC
TRBV19	TRBD2	.	TRBJ2-7	CASRSGTVSYEQYF	TGTGCCAGCCGTAGCGGGACTGTCTCCTACGAGCAGTACTTC
TRBV3-1/TRBV3-2	.	.	TRBJ2-7	CASSRGGVYEQYF	TGTGCCAGCAGCCGCGGCGGAGTCTACGAGCAGTACTTC
TRBV6-6	TRBD2	.	TRBJ2-1	CASSHPLVSGGLYEQFF	TGTGCCAGCAGTCATCCCCTCGTGAGCGGGGGGCTATATGAGCAGTTCTTC
TRBV21-1	.	.	TRBJ1-5	CASSKGGQSNQPQHF	TGTGCCAGCAGCAAAGGTGGACAGAGCAATCAGCCCCAGCATTTT
TRBV11-3	.	.	TRBJ1-2	CASSLDGQVNYGYTF	TGTGCCAGCAGCTTAGATGGCCAGGTTAACTATGGCTACACCTTC
TRBV9	TRBD1	.	TRBJ1-5	CASRQGQAQHF	TGTGCCAGCAGACAAGGACAGGCCCAGCATTTT
TRBV6-6	TRBD2	.	TRBJ2-3	CASSLRTSGLGDTQYF	TGTGCCAGCAGTTTACGGACTAGCGGGTTGGGAGATACGCAGTATTTT
TRBV15	.	.	TRBJ2-1	CATSYGTGNEQFF	TGTGCCACCAGCTACGGGACTGGGAATGAGCAGTTCTTC
TRBV7-7	TRBD1	.	TRBJ2-2	CASSLGQGGTGELFF	TGTGCCAGCAGCCTCGGACAGGGCGGCACCGGGGAGCTGTTTTTT